The 23 T cell receptor beta chains presented below share a single source sample, sequenced in a study of human T cells and chemical hapten exposure. TCRdb reanalysed the RACE reads using MiXCR and keeps one entry per CDR3 protein. The sample carries roughly 96,000 distinct CDR3 sequences, over 7.5% recorded once. Specified time point: patch test 2, 6 weeks after DPC sensitization. Treatment specified: therapeutic diphenylcyclopropenone sensitization with weekly scalp DPC. This material consisted of whole blood, taken in connection with sensitization to the hapten diphenylcyclopropenone (DPC). Receptors originate from a woman between 40 and 50 years old with alopecia areata. Some clones in this sample may be carry-over from other donors' samples.

This clonotype was counted between two and nine times. J is TRBJ2-7 and V is TRBV3-1, with D unresolved. The CDR3 contains 17 residues. Germline V gene data show CDR1 as LGHDT and CDR2 as YNNKEL (reference sequence). The V end lost 4 bases, the J end lost 2 bases, and 21 bases lay between the germline ends. The chain's CDR3 is CASSPRTSAGHPYEQYF. CDR3 bases: TGTGCCAGCAGCCCAAGAACGTCGGCAGGCCACCCCTACGAGCAGTACTTC.

The rearrangement links TRBV6-1 to TRBJ2-2, with 7 bases identical to TRBD2. CDR1 MNHNS and CDR2 SASEGT come from the germline V gene. With 7 bases clipped from V and 5 bases from J, the junction kept 10 bases outside the gene matches. The CDR3 has 15 residues. CDR3 in amino acids: CASIWAGARTGELFF. The CDR3 DNA reads as TGTGCCAGCATTTGGGCGGGAGCTCGAACCGGGGAGCTGTTTTTT.

The chain couples TRBV18 to TRBJ2-4, with D hard to call. Per germline, CDR1 KGHSH and CDR2 LQKENI. The CDR3 loop spans 16 amino acids. The ends were cut back, 2 bases at V and 0 bases at J, with 11 bases in the middle. The CDR3, as DNA: TGTGCCAGCTCACCAGGGCAGAACATAGCCAAAAACATTCAGTACTTC. Translation: CASSPGQNIAKNIQYF.

This clonotype occurred many times. The chain is built from TRBV28 and TRBJ2-2; no clear D. The CDR3 loop spans 13 amino acids. The germline gives CDR1 MDHEN, CDR2 SYDVKM. V was shortened by 4 bases and J by 2 bases, with 5 bases between the two germline ends. This CDR3 is CASSWVNTGELFF. The CDR3, as DNA: TGTGCCAGCAGTTGGGTCAACACCGGGGAGCTGTTTTTT.

This clonotype was detected many times. The chain has TRBV20-1 and TRBJ1-1; TRBD1 matches 7 bases. CDR3 length: 11 residues. CDR1 and CDR2 (germline): DFQATT, SNEGSKA (reference sequence). For the CDR3, the DNA is TGCATGAGGGGGCGCATGAATGAAGCTTTCTTT. Protein sequence: CMRGRMNEAFF.

This clonotype was detected ten times or more. The V call is TRBV7-9, the J call TRBJ2-3; D is perhaps TRBD2 (6 bases). V was trimmed by 1 base and J by 0 bases, leaving 11 bases between them. CDR1 is SEHNR, CDR2 FQNEAQ, per germline (reference sequence). The CDR3 sequence is 16 residues long. CDR3 coding DNA: TGTGCCAGCAGCTTAGTTTCGGGGACTAGCACAGATACGCAGTATTTT. Translation gives CASSLVSGTSTDTQYF.

The chain recombines TRBV28 with TRBJ2-1; D is ambiguous. The V end lost 6 bases, the J end lost 5 bases, and 17 bases lay between the germline ends. Germline CDR1 reads MDHEN; CDR2 reads SYDVKM. The CDR3 is 15 amino acids. CDR3 DNA: TGTGCCAGCAGACCATTGTCCTCCTACCACAATGAGCAGTTCTTC. Amino acids: CASRPLSSYHNEQFF.

This clonotype was picked up a small number of times. A much larger clone sits a single nucleotide away, making a read error possible. The gene calls are TRBV11-2 and TRBJ2-1; 8 bases align to TRBD2. CDR3 length: 16 amino acids. Germline V lookup: CDR1 SGHAT, CDR2 FQNNGV. The CDR3: CTSRRLAGGPLNEQFF. The CDR3 bases are TGTACCAGCAGGCGTCTTGCGGGAGGTCCCCTCAATGAGCAGTTCTTC.

This clonotype was detected only a few times. The gene calls are TRBV6-2 or TRBV6-3 and TRBJ2-1; D is perhaps TRBD2 (6 bases). Germline CDR1 MNHEY, CDR2 SVGEGT. The V end lost 5 bases, the J end lost 7 bases, and 12 bases lay between the germline ends. The CDR3 runs 13 residues. For the CDR3, the DNA is TGTGCCAGCAGTGTGACTAGAATGAATGAGCAGTTCTTC. It is translated as CASSVTRMNEQFF.

This clonotype came up a few times. The V gene is TRBV6-6, the J gene TRBJ2-1; D unresolved. Trimming pared 5 bases from V and 12 bases from J, leaving 11 bases between. CDR3 length: 11 residues. Per the germline V gene, CDR1 is MNHNY and CDR2 is SVGAGI (reference sequence). DNA for the CDR3: TGTGCCAGCAGTACTGAGGTCGGGCAGTTCTTC. Its translation: CASSTEVGQFF.

This clonotype was observed a few times. The J gene is TRBJ2-5, the V gene TRBV6-2 or TRBV6-3; weak D call: TRBD2 (6 bases). V lost 3 bases and J lost 5, with 19 bases in between. From germline, CDR1 is MNHEY and CDR2 SVGEGT. CDR3 length equals 16 residues. The CDR3 here is CASSYNVPEEGETQYF. For the CDR3, the DNA is TGTGCCAGCAGTTATAATGTTCCGGAGGAGGGCGAGACCCAGTACTTC.

This clonotype was observed a few times. The chain is built from TRBV5-4 and TRBJ2-5, with 9 nucleotides matching TRBD1. Germline loops: CDR1 SGHNT, CDR2 YYREEE (reference sequence). This CDR3 has 16 amino acids. After removal of 0 bases from V and 1 base from J, the junction contained 4 bases not matched to a gene. CDR3 sequence reads: CASSLAGQGLQETQYF. The CDR3 DNA reads as TGTGCCAGCAGCTTGGCTGGACAGGGGCTCCAAGAGACCCAGTACTTC.

This clonotype was observed at least ten times. The chain recombines TRBV3-1 with TRBJ1-6; unclear D gene. Germline V gene data show CDR1 as LGHDT and CDR2 as YNNKEL (reference sequence). The CDR3 extends over 13 amino acids. V shed 0 bases and J shed 6 bases, with 3 bases lying between them. The CDR3 region is CASSQEGNSPLHF. DNA of the CDR3: TGTGCCAGCAGCCAAGAAGGTAATTCACCCCTCCACTTT.

As concerns this clonotype: This may come from a read error, since a much larger clone is one base off. CDR3 DNA sequence: TGCAGTGTTCCCGGCCCTTCCTACCACGAGCAGTACTTC. It yields the protein CSVPGPSYHEQYF. This chain joins TRBV20-1 and TRBJ2-7; unclear D gene. The CDR3 length is 13 residues. V lost 7 bases and J lost 5, with 18 bases in between. Germline assignment: CDR1 DFQATT and CDR2 SNEGSKA (reference sequence).

This clonotype was found a few times. CDR3 DNA: TGCAGCGTCGGGGAGGGGTATAGCAATCAGCCCCAGCATTTT. Translated, it gives CSVGEGYSNQPQHF. V is TRBV29-1 and J is TRBJ1-5, with D perhaps matching TRBD1 (5 bases). V lost 6 bases and J 0 bases, leaving 12 bases between the germline ends. Germline V gene lookup returns CDR1 SQVTM and CDR2 ANQGSEA. This CDR3 region has 14 residues. The entire variable domain, with the rest obtained from reference TRBV29-1 and TRBJ1-5, is as follows: SAVISQKPSRDICQRGTSLTIQCQVDSQVTMMFWYRQQPGQSLTLIATANQGSEATYESGFVIDKFPISRPNLTFSTLTVSNMSPEDSSIYLCSVGEGYSNQPQHFGDGTRLSIL.

The V gene is TRBV2, the J gene TRBJ2-2; 7 bases line up with TRBD1. The V and J ends lost 7 bases and 1 base, in that order; junction bases with no gene match: 0. Germline lookup yields CDR1 SNHLY and CDR2 FYNNEI. The CDR3 has 13 amino acids. The CDR3 is CASNRGNTGELFF. The CDR3 nucleotides are TGTGCCAGCAACAGGGGGAACACCGGGGAGCTGTTTTTT.

The chain joins TRBV6-6 to TRBJ2-7; perhaps D is TRBD1 or TRBD2 (6 bases each). Trimming took 0 bases from V and 3 from J, leaving 9 bases between them. Looked up from germline, CDR1 is MNHNY and CDR2 is SVGAGI (reference sequence). This CDR3 spans 14 amino acids. CDR3 in amino acids: CASSYSGGLYEQYF. CDR3 nucleotide sequence: TGTGCCAGCAGTTACTCTGGGGGGCTCTACGAGCAGTACTTC.

This clonotype was counted many times. This chain links TRBV15 with TRBJ2-3, with no clear D. The CDR3 totals 15 residues. From germline, CDR1 is LNHNV and CDR2 YYDKDF (reference sequence). With 0 bases removed from V and 2 bases from J, the gap between germline ends came to 9 bases. CDR3 in amino acids: CATSRDGQPTDTQYF. DNA of the CDR3: TGTGCCACCAGCAGAGATGGGCAACCCACAGATACGCAGTATTTT.

This clonotype was seen many times. The V call is TRBV20-1, the J call TRBJ2-4; TRBD2 might be the D (6 bases). CDR1 and CDR2 (germline): DFQATT, SNEGSKA (reference sequence). V shed 1 base and J shed 1 base, with 11 bases lying between them. The length of the CDR3 is 15 residues. CDR3 amino acids: CSARAGGPAKNIQYF. CDR3 DNA sequence: TGCAGTGCTAGAGCTGGAGGGCCCGCCAAAAACATTCAGTACTTC.

This clonotype was found many times. The CDR3 loop is CASSPPTSGWSYEQYF. The CDR3 DNA reads as TGTGCCAGCTCACCACCGACTAGCGGGTGGTCCTACGAGCAGTACTTC. The chain has TRBV18 and TRBJ2-7, with TRBD2 matching over 10 bases. The CDR3 contains 16 residues. Germline V CDR1 and CDR2: KGHSH, LQKENI. V dropped 0 bases and J dropped 1; count of bases not matched to a gene: 3.

On this clonotype itself: One base away lies a much larger clone, so this may be a sequencing read error. This rearrangement joins TRBV6-6 to TRBJ2-5; possibly TRBD2 for D (6 bases). This CDR3 has 15 amino acids. The germline CDR1 and CDR2 sequences are MNHNY and SVGAGI (reference sequence). V lost 4 bases to trimming and J lost 5 bases, with 17 bases between them. The DNA of the CDR3 is TGTGCCAGCAGTTTACCCACCGGGGGTGAGGAGACCCAGTACTTC. Translating it yields CASSLPTGGEETQYF.

This chain uses TRBV7-2 with TRBJ2-3, with 8 bases that match TRBD1. After removal of 2 bases from V and 1 base from J, the junction contained 17 bases not matched to a gene. This CDR3 contains 20 residues. Germline V gene sequence: CDR1 SGHTA, CDR2 FQGNSA. CDR3 in amino acids: CASSLTLQGARASRTDTQYF. As DNA, the CDR3 is TGTGCCAGCAGCTTAACCCTTCAGGGGGCTAGAGCGAGTCGCACAGATACGCAGTATTTT.

The rearrangement joins TRBV10-3 to TRBJ2-3; tentatively, D is TRBD2 (5 bases). Germline loops: CDR1 ENHRY, CDR2 SYGVKD. This CDR3 is 14 amino acids long. V gave up 6 bases and J gave up 4 bases, with 14 bases separating them. The CDR3 reads CAIRPLLAADTQYF. CDR3 nucleotides: TGTGCCATCAGGCCGCTCCTAGCTGCAGATACGCAGTATTTT.